A selection of T cell receptor beta chains follows, all from one sample in a study of shared clonotypes between healthy human individuals. The data were produced by immunoSEQ multiplex PCR, yet TCRdb's version contains in-frame clones alone and is incomplete. The data hold over 2 million clones, with just under 95% observed a single time. Sequencing used naive CD4+ T cells from PBMCs. The receptors here all came from a man younger than 30 in good health. Some clones in this sample may be carry-over from other donors' samples. CDR3s include the opening cysteine and the closing phenylalanine or tryptophan. The order of the fields is J gene, clone size, D gene, V gene, CDR3 DNA, CDR3 protein. The D gene is left open where the match is weak. A clone size is listed for some rows: how often the clone was seen (once, few, many), or a class if it is expanded.

TRBJ1-3 NA NA TRBV11-1 TGTGCCAGCAGCTTAGAAGGCCGCTCTGGAAACACCATATATTTT CASSLEGRSGNTIYF
TRBJ2-1 NA TRBD1 TRBV5-8 TGTGCCAGCAGCCGACAGGGGGGCGCTAGGGGCAAAGGCAATGAGCAGTTCTTC CASSRQGGARGKGNEQFF
TRBJ2-5 NA NA TRBV2 TGTGCCAGCACACAGGCCCAAGAGACCCAGTACTTC CASTQAQETQYF
TRBJ2-5 once TRBD2 TRBV5-4 TGTGCCAGCAGCCCTAGCGGGCGGGAGACCCAGTACTTC CASSPSGRETQYF
TRBJ2-7 NA NA TRBV6-6 TGTGCCACCAGGGGGAGCGGGAGAGGCGAGCAGTACTTC CATRGSGRGEQYF
TRBJ2-2 NA TRBD2 TRBV10-3 TGTGCCATCGAAGCGGGAGCGAACACCGGGGAGCTGTTTTTT CAIEAGANTGELFF
TRBJ1-2 NA NA TRBV5-6 TGTGCCAGCAGCTTATGGGGGTTTCATGGCTACACCTTC CASSLWGFHGYTF
TRBJ2-1 NA TRBD1 TRBV6-1 TGTGCCAGCGGAAAGGACAGGGGGGATGAGCAGTTCTTC CASGKDRGDEQFF
TRBJ1-1 NA NA TRBV21-1 TGTGCCAGCAGCAAAGCAGGGCAGAACACTGAAGCTTTCTTT CASSKAGQNTEAFF
TRBJ1-5 few TRBD1 TRBV18 TGTGCCAGCTCGGTGAGACAGGGCTGGAATCAGCCCCAGCATTTT CASSVRQGWNQPQHF
TRBJ2-7 NA NA TRBV11-1 TGTGCCAGCAGCTTAGCGGGAGACCTCTCCTACGAGCAGTACTTC CASSLAGDLSYEQYF
TRBJ2-5 NA TRBD2 TRBV5-4 TGTGCCAGCAGCTTTAGCGGGAGGGCCGACGAGACCCAGTACTTC CASSFSGRADETQYF
TRBJ1-4 NA NA TRBV28 TGTGCCAGCAGTTTACGGGAAAAACTGTTTTTT CASSLREKLFF